The subject of this entry is one TCR beta chain. Its antigen remains unidentified. V was clipped by 6 bases and J by 8 bases, with 24 bases between them. Germline V lookup: CDR1 MDHEN, CDR2 SYDVKM. This CDR3 has 16 amino acids. This sample was taken from a study of lymphopenia after photon versus proton radiotherapy. Study-level results: Survival link was tested only in deceased patients; proton benefit remains a possibility.

Clones were read by immunoSEQ multiplex PCR, and TCRdb kept only the in-frame ones, dropping some. This sample carries 55,000 to 70,000 clones, around 86% of them seen once, and the ten largest clones take roughly 2.1%. The sequencing here drew on peripheral blood, taken from a patient treated with photon-based radiotherapy. This TCR derives from a man aged 35-49 years with gastric cancer. V is TRBV28 and J is TRBJ2-3; D call uncertain. The DNA of the CDR3 is TGTGCCAGCAGCTCCGGGTCGGTACCCCTTTACGGTACGCAGTATTTT. As protein: CASSSGSVPLYGTQYF.